This TCR beta chain was profiled in a study of early T cells in non-severe SARS-CoV-2 infection. Study in general: Sequencing targeted bulk RNA from unsorted whole blood, leaving chains unpaired.

Study results and limitations: VDJdb matching skewed toward anti-spike CD8 responses, missing private and CD4 specificities.

This clonotype showed up many times. As yet, its antigen is unknown. Germline loops: CDR1 MNHEY, CDR2 SMNVEV (reference sequence). J was trimmed by 2 bases and V by 5 bases; bases with no gene match: 14. The CDR3 loop spans 17 amino acids. Molecules of cDNA were individually given unique molecular identifiers that were attached to them. Each CDR3 protein is one row after TCRdb ran MiXCR on the 5' RACE reads. The sample lists 36,000 or so distinct CDR3 sequences; about 3.8% were seen once. This sequence was found in an adult who was a healthcare worker with PCR-confirmed SARS-CoV-2 infection or an uninfected control (not recorded which). The gene calls are TRBV27 and TRBJ2-7; 8 nucleotides agree with TRBD1. The specimen sequenced was whole blood. CDR3 sequence (DNA): TGTGCCAGCAGTCCCACATCAGGGACAGGACGACCCTACGAGCAGTACTTC. Translation gives CASSPTSGTGRPYEQYF.